This T cell receptor beta chain was observed in a study of monozygotic twins with cystic fibrosis. In the study overall: With about 15 PCR cycles, barcoded libraries came from around 3 micrograms of fragmented DNA. Study observations and caveats: Unrelated CF individuals shared fewer identical clonotypes than monozygotic CF twins. Clonality was generally low (median approximately 0.009), higher in the most severe patients.

Concerning this clone: Its specificity is unknown.

Germline V gene sequence: CDR1 MGHRA, CDR2 YSYEKL. V lost 0 bases and J lost 3; bases outside the gene matches: 9. The CDR3 covers 19 residues. Assay used: immunoSEQ multiplex PCR; TCRdb lists only in-frame clones, some missing. The repertoire has roughly 23,000 clones, more than 75% of them found once; the top ten carry approximately 1.2%. This rearrangement joins TRBV4-1 to TRBJ2-2; 11 bases line up with TRBD2. Sequencing was carried out using blood. This sequence originates from a woman aged 25-40 years with cystic fibrosis. The CDR3 sequence: CASSQDGSLAGGHTGELFF. DNA of the CDR3: TGCGCCAGCAGCCAAGATGGGTCGCTAGCGGGGGGCCACACCGGGGAGCTGTTTTTT.